This T cell receptor beta chain came from a study of CD8 T cells in ankylosing spondylitis. Study-level results: Ankylosing spondylitis blood appeared to be characterized by a TCR beta motif of several highly homologous variants.

The trim removed 4 bases at V and 1 base at J, leaving 5 bases unmatched. The length of the CDR3 is 14 residues. CDR1 is DFQATT and CDR2 is SNEGSKA in the germline V gene (reference sequence). Concerning this clonotype: Its antigen is undetermined.

Quantitative molecular-barcoded 5'-RACE generated the TCR beta libraries. MiXCR, run by TCRdb on the 5' RACE reads, gives a single entry per CDR3 protein. Of some 840,000 distinct CDR3 sequences in the sample, about 12% were seen once. The chain links TRBV20-1 to TRBJ2-5, with 8 bases identical to TRBD2. This receptor was identified in a male donor with ankylosing spondylitis. Material for sequencing was blood, either unsorted or a sorted T cell fraction (not recorded which). The CDR3 here is CSATGGVLQETQYF. The CDR3 DNA reads as TGCAGTGCTACGGGGGGGGTTCTCCAAGAGACCCAGTACTTC.